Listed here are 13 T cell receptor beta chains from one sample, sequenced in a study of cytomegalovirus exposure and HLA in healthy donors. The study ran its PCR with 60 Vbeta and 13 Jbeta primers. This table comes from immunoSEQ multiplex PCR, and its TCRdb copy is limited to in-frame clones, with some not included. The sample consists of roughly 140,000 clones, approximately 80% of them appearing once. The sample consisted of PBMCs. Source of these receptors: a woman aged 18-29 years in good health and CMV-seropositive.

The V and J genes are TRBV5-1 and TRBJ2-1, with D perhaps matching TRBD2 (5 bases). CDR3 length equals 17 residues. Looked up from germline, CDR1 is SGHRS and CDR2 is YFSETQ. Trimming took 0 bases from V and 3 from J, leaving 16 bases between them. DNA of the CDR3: TGCGCCAGCAGCTTGGCGGTGGGCGGGTACGACTACAATGAGCAGTTCTTC. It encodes CASSLAVGGYDYNEQFF.

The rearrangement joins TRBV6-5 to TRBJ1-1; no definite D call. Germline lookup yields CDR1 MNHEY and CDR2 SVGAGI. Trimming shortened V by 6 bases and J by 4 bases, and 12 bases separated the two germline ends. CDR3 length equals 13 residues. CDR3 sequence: CASRTGFVTEAFF. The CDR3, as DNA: TGTGCCAGCAGAACGGGGTTTGTCACTGAAGCTTTCTTT.

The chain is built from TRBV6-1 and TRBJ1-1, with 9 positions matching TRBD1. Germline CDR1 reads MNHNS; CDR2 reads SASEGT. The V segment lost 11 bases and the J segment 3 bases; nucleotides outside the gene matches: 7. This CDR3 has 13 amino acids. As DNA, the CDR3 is TGTGCCGCCCGTCGGACAGGGGACACTGAAGCTTTCTTT. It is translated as CAARRTGDTEAFF.

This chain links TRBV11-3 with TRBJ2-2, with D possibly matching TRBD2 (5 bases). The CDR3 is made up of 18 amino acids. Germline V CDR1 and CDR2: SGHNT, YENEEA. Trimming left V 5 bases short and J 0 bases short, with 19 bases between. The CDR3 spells CASSQPEGFQANTGELFF. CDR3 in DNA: TGTGCCAGCAGCCAACCCGAGGGCTTCCAAGCGAACACCGGGGAGCTGTTTTTT.

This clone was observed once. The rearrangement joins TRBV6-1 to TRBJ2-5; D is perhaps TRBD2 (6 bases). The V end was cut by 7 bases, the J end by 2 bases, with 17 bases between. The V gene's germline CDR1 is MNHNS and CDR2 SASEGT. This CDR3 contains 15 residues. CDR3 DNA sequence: TGTGCCAGCACAAGATTCAATAGCGGACAAGAGACCCAGTACTTC. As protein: CASTRFNSGQETQYF.

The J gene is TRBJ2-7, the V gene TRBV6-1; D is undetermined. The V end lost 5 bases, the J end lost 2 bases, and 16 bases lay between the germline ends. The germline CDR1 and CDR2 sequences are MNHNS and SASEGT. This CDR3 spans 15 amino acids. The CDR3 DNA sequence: TGTGCCAGCAGTCGAGCGTCATCCACCCCCTACGAGCAGTACTTC. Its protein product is CASSRASSTPYEQYF.

CDR3 nucleotide sequence: TGTGCCAGCAGCCCCCTACTAGCGGGGGGTCTAGACGAGCAGTACTTC. Translated: CASSPLLAGGLDEQYF. J is TRBJ2-7 and V is TRBV7-2; 12 bases line up with TRBD2. V trimming: 5 bases; J trimming: 5 bases; junction bases outside the gene matches: 10. This CDR3 contains 16 residues. Germline CDR1 is SGHTA and CDR2 is FQGNSA.

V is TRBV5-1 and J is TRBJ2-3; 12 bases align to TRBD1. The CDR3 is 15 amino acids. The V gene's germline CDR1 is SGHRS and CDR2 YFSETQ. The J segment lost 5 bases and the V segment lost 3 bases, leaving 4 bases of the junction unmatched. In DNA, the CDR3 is TGCGCCAGCAGCTCCGGGACAGGGGGCCTAGATACGCAGTATTTT. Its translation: CASSSGTGGLDTQYF.

DNA of the CDR3: TGTGCCAGCTCACCGACAGGTTGGCACCAAGAGACCCAGTACTTC. It specifies CASSPTGWHQETQYF. The gene calls are TRBV18 and TRBJ2-5; perhaps TRBD1 as D (6 bases). The CDR3 is made up of 15 amino acids. Per the germline V gene, CDR1 is KGHSH and CDR2 is LQKENI. The V and J ends lost 3 bases and 0 bases respectively, with 11 bases between them.

Written as DNA, the CDR3 is TGCGCCAGCAGCTCCCGAGGGTCCCTAGCCAAAAACATTCAGTACTTC. It specifies CASSSRGSLAKNIQYF. This chain uses TRBV4-1 with TRBJ2-4; TRBD2 is a possible D gene (5 bases). The CDR3 runs 16 residues. V lost 5 bases to trimming and J lost 0 bases, with 14 bases between them. Germline V gene lookup returns CDR1 MGHRA and CDR2 YSYEKL.

Here the CDR3 DNA reads TGTGCCAGTAGTGTCCAGGGTATATCAGGGGAGCTGTTTTTT. This sequence encodes CASSVQGISGELFF. The V and J genes are TRBV19 and TRBJ2-2, with D perhaps TRBD1 (5 bases). Trimming pared 5 bases from V and 8 bases from J, leaving 15 bases between. CDR3 length: 14 residues. Germline lookup yields CDR1 LNHDA and CDR2 SQIVND (reference sequence).

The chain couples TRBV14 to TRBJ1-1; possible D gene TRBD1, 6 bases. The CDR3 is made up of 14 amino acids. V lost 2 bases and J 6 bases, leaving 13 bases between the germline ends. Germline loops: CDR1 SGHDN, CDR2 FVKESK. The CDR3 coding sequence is TGTGCCAGCAGCCAACTACAGGGAAGGGCTGAAGCTTTCTTT. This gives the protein CASSQLQGRAEAFF.

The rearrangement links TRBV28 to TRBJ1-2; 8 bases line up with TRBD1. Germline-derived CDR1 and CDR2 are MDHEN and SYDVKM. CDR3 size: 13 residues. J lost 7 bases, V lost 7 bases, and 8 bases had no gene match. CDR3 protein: CASTDGQGLGYTF. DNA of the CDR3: TGTGCCAGCACCGACGGACAGGGCCTTGGCTACACCTTC.